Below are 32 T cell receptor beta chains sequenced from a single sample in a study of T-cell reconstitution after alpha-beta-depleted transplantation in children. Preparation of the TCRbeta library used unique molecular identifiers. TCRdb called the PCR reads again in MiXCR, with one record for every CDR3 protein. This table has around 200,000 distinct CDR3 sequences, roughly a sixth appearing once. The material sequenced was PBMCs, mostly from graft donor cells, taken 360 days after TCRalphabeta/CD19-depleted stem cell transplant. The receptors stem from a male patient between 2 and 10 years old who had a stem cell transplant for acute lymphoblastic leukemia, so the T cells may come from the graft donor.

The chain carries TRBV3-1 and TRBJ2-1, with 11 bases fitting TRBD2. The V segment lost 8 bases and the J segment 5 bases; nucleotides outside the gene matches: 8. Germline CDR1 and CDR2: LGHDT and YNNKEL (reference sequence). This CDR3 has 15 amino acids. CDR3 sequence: CASSGTSGLNNEQFF. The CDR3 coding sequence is TGTGCCAGCTCCGGGACTAGCGGCCTAAACAATGAGCAGTTCTTC.

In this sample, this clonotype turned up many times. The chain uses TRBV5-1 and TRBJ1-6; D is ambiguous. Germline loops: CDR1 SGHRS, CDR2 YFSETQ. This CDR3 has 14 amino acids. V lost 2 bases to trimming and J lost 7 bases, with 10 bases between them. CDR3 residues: CASSFGQENSPLHF. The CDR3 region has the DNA TGCGCCAGCAGCTTCGGGCAGGAGAATTCACCCCTCCACTTT.

The CDR3, as DNA: TGTGCCAGCAGTTCCCGACAGGGGGATCAAGAGACCCAGTACTTC. Its protein is CASSSRQGDQETQYF. This rearrangement joins TRBV12-3 or TRBV12-4 to TRBJ2-5, with 9 bases lining up with TRBD1. The V segment lost 4 bases and the J segment 2 bases; nucleotides outside the gene matches: 5. The CDR3 is made up of 15 amino acids.

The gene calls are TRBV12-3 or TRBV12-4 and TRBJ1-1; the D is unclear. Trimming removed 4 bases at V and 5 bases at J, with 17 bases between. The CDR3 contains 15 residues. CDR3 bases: TGTGCCAGCAGTTCCGGGTGGGGTCCGGGGACTGAAGCTTTCTTT. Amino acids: CASSSGWGPGTEAFF.

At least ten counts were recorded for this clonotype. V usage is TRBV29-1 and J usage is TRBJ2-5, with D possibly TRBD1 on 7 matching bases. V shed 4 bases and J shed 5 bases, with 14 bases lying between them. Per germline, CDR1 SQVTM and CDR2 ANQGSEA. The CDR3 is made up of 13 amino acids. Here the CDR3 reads CSVAYRGGETQYF. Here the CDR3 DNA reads TGCAGCGTTGCCTACAGGGGAGGCGAGACCCAGTACTTC.

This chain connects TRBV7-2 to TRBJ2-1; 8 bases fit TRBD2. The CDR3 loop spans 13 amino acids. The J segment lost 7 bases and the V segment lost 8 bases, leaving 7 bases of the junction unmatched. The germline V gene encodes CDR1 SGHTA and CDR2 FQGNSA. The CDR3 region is CASQAGARNEQFF. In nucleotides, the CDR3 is TGTGCCAGCCAAGCGGGGGCCCGGAATGAGCAGTTCTTC.

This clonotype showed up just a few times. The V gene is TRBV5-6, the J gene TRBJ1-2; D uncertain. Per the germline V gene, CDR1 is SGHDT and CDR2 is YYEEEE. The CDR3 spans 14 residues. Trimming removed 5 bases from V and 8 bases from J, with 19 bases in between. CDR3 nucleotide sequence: TGTGCCAGCAGTCTCTTTCAAGCTACGGGGGGCTACACCTTC. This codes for CASSLFQATGGYTF.

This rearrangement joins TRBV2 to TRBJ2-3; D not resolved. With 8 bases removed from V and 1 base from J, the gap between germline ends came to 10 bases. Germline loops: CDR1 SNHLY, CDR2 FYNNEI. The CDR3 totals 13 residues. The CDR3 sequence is CASELVRTDTQYF. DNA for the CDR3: TGTGCCAGCGAATTAGTACGCACAGATACGCAGTATTTT. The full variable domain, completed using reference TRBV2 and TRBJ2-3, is EPEVTQTPSHQVTQMGQEVILRCVPISNHLYFYWYRQILGQKVEFLVSFYNNEISEKSEIFDDQFSVERPDGSNFTLKIRSTKLEDSAMYFCASELVRTDTQYFGPGTRLTVL.

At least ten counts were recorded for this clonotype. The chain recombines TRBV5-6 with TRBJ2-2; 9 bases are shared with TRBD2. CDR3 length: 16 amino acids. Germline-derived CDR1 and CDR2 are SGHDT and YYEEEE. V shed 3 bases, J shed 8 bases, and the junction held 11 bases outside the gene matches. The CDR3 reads CASSWTGTSLAGELFF. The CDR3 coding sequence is TGTGCCAGCAGCTGGACCGGGACTAGCTTAGCTGGGGAGCTGTTTTTT.

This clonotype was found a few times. CDR3 nucleotides: TGTGCCAGTAGTATAGATCCGGGGACTAGCGGGGGCCCCTACAATGAGCAGTTCTTC. It specifies CASSIDPGTSGGPYNEQFF. This chain joins TRBV19 and TRBJ2-1; the match to TRBD2 covers 14 bases. V dropped 0 bases and J dropped 2; count of bases not matched to a gene: 6. Germline CDR1 reads LNHDA; CDR2 reads SQIVND (reference sequence). The CDR3 contains 19 residues.

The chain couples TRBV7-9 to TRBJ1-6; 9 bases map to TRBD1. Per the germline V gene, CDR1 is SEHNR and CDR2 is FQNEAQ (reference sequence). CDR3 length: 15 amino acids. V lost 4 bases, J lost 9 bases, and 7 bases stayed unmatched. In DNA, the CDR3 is TGTGCCAGCAGCTCGGGGGGGACAGGGACTTCACCCCTCCACTTT. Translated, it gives CASSSGGTGTSPLHF.

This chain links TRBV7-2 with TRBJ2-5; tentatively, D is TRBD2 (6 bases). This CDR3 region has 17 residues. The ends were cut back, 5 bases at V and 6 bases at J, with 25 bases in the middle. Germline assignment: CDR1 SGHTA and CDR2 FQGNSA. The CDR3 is CASSQLARLGLTKTQYF. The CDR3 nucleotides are TGTGCCAGCAGCCAGCTGGCTAGACTAGGATTGACGAAGACCCAGTACTTC.

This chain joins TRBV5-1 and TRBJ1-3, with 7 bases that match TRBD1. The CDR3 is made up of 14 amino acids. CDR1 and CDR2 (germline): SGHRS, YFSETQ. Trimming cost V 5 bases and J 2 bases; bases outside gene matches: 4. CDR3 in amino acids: CASRSDRAGNTIYF. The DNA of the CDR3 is TGCGCCAGCAGATCCGACAGGGCTGGAAACACCATATATTTT.

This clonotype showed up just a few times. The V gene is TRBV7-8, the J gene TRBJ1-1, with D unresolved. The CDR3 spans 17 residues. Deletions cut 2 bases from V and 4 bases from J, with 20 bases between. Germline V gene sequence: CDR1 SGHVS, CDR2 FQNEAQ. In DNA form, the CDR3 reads TGTGCCAGCAGCTTATCAAGGTTAATGCGATTCGGCACTGAAGCTTTCTTT. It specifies CASSLSRLMRFGTEAFF.

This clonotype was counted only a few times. The CDR3 region is CSVASLAGGMDYEQYF. The CDR3 nucleotides read TGCAGCGTTGCGTCACTAGCGGGGGGAATGGACTACGAGCAGTACTTC. The chain recombines TRBV29-1 with TRBJ2-7, with 12 bases identical to TRBD2. The junction had 10 bases not matched to a gene; V was cut back by 4 bases and J by 3 bases. There are 16 residues in the CDR3. The germline CDR1 and CDR2 sequences are SQVTM and ANQGSEA.

Here the CDR3 reads CASSPGAGVIRANYGYTF. CDR3 bases: TGTGCCAGCAGCCCGGGGGCGGGGGTGATTCGAGCTAACTATGGCTACACCTTC. V and J are TRBV4-2 and TRBJ1-2, with D possibly matching TRBD1 (6 bases). The CDR3 is 18 residues long. Germline lookup yields CDR1 LGHNA and CDR2 YNFKEQ. V was pared by 4 bases and J by 0 bases, with 21 bases between.

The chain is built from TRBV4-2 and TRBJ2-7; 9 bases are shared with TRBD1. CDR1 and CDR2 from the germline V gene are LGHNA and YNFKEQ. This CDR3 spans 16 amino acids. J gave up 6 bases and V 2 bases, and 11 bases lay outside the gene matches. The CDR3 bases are TGTGCCAGCAGCCAAAAAGCCGGGACAGGGTTCAGCGAGCAGTACTTC. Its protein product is CASSQKAGTGFSEQYF.

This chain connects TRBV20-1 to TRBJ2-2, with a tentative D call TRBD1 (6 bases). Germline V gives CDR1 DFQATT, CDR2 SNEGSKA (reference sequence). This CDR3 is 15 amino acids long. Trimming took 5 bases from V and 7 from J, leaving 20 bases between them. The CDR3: CSASWDNRRGGELFF. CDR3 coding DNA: TGCAGTGCTTCTTGGGACAATAGACGCGGCGGGGAGCTGTTTTTT.

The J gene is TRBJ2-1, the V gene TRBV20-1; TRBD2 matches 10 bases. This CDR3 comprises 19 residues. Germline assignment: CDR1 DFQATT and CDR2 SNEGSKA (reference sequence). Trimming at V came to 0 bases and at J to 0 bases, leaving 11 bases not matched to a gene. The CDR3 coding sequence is TGCAGTGCTAGAGATTTGGGTAGCGGGGGGCACAGCTCCTACAATGAGCAGTTCTTC. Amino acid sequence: CSARDLGSGGHSSYNEQFF.

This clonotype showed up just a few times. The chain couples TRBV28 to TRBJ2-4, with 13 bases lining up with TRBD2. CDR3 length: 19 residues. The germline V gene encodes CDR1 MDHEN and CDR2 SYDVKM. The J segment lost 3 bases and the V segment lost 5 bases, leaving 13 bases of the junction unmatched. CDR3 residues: CASSNTWTSGGWGKNIQYF. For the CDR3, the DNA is TGTGCCAGCAGTAACACCTGGACTAGCGGGGGCTGGGGCAAAAACATTCAGTACTTC.

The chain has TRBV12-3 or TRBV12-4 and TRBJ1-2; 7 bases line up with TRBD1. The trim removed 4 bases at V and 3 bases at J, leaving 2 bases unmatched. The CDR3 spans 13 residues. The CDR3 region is CASSWTGHYGYTF. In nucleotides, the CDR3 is TGTGCCAGCAGTTGGACAGGTCACTATGGCTACACCTTC.

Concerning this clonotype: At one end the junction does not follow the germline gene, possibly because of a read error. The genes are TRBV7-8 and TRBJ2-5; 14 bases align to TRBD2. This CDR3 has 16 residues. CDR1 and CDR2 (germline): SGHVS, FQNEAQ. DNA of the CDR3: TGTGCCAGCAGCCTTAGCCGACTAGCGGGGGGGTATCCCCCCCGCTTC. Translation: CASSLSRLAGGYPPRF.

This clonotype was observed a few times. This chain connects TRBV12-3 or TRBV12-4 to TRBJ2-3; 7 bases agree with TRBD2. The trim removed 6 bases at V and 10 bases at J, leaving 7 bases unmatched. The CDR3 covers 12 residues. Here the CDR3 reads CASSQGTTAQYF. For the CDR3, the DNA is TGTGCCAGCAGCCAAGGGACTACGGCGCAGTATTTT.

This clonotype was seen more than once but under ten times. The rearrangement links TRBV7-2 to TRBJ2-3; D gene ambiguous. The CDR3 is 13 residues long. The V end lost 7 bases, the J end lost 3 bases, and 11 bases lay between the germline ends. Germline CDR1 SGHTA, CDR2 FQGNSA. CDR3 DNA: TGTGCCAGCACCCTACGGGCGACAGATACGCAGTATTTT. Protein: CASTLRATDTQYF.

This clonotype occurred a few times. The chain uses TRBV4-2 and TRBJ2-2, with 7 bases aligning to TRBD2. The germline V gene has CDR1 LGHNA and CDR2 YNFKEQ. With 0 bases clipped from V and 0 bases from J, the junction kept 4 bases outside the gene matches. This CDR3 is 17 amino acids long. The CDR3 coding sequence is TGTGCCAGCAGCCAAGATCGACGGGGGGCGAACACCGGGGAGCTGTTTTTT. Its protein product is CASSQDRRGANTGELFF.

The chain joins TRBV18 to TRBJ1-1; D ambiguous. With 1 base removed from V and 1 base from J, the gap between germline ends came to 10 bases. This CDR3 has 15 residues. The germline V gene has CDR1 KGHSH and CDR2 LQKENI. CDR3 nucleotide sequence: TGTGCCAGCTCACCACTGACATTGGAGAACACTGAAGCTTTCTTT. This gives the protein CASSPLTLENTEAFF.

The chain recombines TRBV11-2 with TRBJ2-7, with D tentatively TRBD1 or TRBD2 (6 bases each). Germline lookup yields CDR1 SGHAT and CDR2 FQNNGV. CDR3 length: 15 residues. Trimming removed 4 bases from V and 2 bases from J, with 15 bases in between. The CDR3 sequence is CASSSPAGHTYEQYF. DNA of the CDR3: TGTGCCAGCAGCTCCCCCGCGGGACACACCTACGAGCAGTACTTC.

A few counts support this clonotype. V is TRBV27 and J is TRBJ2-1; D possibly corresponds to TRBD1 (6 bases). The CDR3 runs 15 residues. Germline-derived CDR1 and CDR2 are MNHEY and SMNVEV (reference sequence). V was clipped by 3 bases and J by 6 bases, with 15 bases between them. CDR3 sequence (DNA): TGTGCCAGCAGTTTCCGTCAAGCAGGGGTCAATGAGCAGTTCTTC. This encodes CASSFRQAGVNEQFF.

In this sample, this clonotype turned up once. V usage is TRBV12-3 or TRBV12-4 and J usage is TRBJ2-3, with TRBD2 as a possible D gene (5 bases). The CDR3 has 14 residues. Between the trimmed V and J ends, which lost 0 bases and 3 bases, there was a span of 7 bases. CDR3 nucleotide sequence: TGTGCCAGCAGTTTAGCCCGGACTACAGATACGCAGTATTTT. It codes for CASSLARTTDTQYF.

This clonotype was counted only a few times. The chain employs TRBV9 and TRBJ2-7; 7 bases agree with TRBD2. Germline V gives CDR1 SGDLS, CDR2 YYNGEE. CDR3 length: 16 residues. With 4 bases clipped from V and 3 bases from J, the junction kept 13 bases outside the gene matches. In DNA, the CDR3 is TGTGCCAGCAGCCTACTAGCCGTAGCGGGCGTCTACGAGCAGTACTTC. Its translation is CASSLLAVAGVYEQYF. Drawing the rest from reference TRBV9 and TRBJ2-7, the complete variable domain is DSGVTQTPKHLITATGQRVTLRCSPRSGDLSVYWYQQSLDQGLQFLIQYYNGEERAKGNILERFSAQQFPDLHSELNLSSLELGDSALYFCASSLLAVAGVYEQYFGPGTRLTVT.

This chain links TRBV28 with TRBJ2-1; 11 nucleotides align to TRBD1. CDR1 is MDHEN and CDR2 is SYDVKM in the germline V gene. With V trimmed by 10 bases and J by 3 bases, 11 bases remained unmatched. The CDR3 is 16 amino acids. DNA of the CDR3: TGTGCCACCATCCCGGCGGGACAGGGGGACTACAATGAGCAGTTCTTC. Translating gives CATIPAGQGDYNEQFF.

The DNA for the CDR3 is TGTGCCAGCAGTTACCCAGGGGGGGCTGGTGGCTACACCTTC. Its protein product is CASSYPGGAGGYTF. The V and J genes are TRBV6-5 and TRBJ1-2; 7 nucleotides agree with TRBD1. V shed 2 bases and J 7 bases; nucleotides not matched to a gene: 7. Germline assignment: CDR1 MNHEY and CDR2 SVGAGI. This CDR3 spans 14 amino acids.